This T cell receptor beta chain was profiled in a study of neurological immune-mediated disorders (dated by TCRdb to between 2018 and 2020). Regarding the study in general: Of the approximately 34 multiple sclerosis patients, some 30 had relapsing-remitting MS and 3 had secondary progressive MS. Using UMI-based sequencing, the study compared peripheral blood TCR-beta repertoires from patients with HTLV-I-associated myelopathy (HAM/TSP), patients with multiple sclerosis, and healthy controls. Alongside PBMC samples, the set of approximately 100 TCR-beta libraries contained longitudinal samples, technical triplicates, and paired CD4+ and CD8+ T-cell subsets that had been sorted. The cohort included 60 to 75 subjects: about 15 with HAM/TSP, roughly 35 with multiple sclerosis, and around 20 healthy controls.

cDNA was synthesized by template-switch 5'RACE using a primer with a 10-nucleotide random unique molecular identifier that tagged each TCR transcript. Every sequencing run covered 15-18 subjects and yielded more than 160 million TCR-beta sequences. The RNeasy kit was used for extraction of total RNA. The KAPA Real-time Library Amplification kit was used to amplify TCR-beta VDJ regions with primers targeting the TCR constant region and the 5'RACE anchor. A first PCR added sample indexes and Illumina adaptors, after which a second PCR increased the library yield. After Ampure bead purification, the TCR product of roughly 650 bp was size-selected on a 2% E-gel SizeSelection system. Before pooling, library quality was assessed on a Bioanalyzer, concentration was determined with Qubit, and library quantification was performed with the Kapa Library Quantification kit. An Illumina HiSeq 2500 was used to sequence the libraries paired-end at 2 x 150 bp. To increase sequence diversity, roughly 24-32% phiX was spiked into each library pool. As for the original processing: Quality-filtered reads were processed with the UMI-based MiGEC pipeline, and over 75% of raw TCR sequences were removed by the MiGEC pipeline during error correction. IMGT germline references were used for alignment of VDJ genes, and clonotypes were defined by a unique CDR3 amino acid sequence together with V-J genes. Clonal expansion, Shannon diversity and CDR3 relatedness (CalcPairwiseDistances, ClusterSamples) were evaluated with VDJtools, and phylogenetic trees were built with CLCbio workbench. Expanded clones were defined as having at least 8 unique UMIs, based on coefficient-of-variation modelling across technical triplicates. Using fastp trimming at Q25 and MiXCR clonotype assembly, TCRdb reanalyzed the public sequencing data and kept in-frame beta chains. Rows are unified per CDR3 protein, each entry keeping the most common DNA and genes. These V and J calls rely on TCRdb rather than the paper's analysis. Within this sample are 65,000 to 70,000 distinct CDR3 sequences, with approximately 3.7% of them counted one time only. The ten largest make up around 2.6% of the sample.

Unsorted PBMC libraries were generated from 2 million PBMCs stored in RNAlater at -80 °C until RNA extraction. The multiple sclerosis patients were enrolled in a US clinical protocol that used magnetic resonance imaging to evaluate disease progression. Peripheral blood was subjected to Ficoll-Hypaque density gradient centrifugation to isolate PBMCs, which were then cryopreserved in liquid nitrogen. This clonotype was recorded at least ten times. Its antigen target is currently unknown. No per-base quality is available; no much larger clone lies one base away. Broader findings and caveats from the paper: No identical CDR3 amino acid sequences were found to be shared among expanded clones across subjects, suggesting that TCR-beta repertoires were private in all groups. Phylogenetic analysis grouped repertoires from 18 of 34 MS patients into a cluster of related CDR3 sequences, suggesting a possible repertoire-level signature. TCR clonal expansion was highest in HAM/TSP patients and lowest in MS patients, with MS patients falling below even healthy controls. The MS cluster was not associated with any clinical or MRI features, and the authors stated that larger cohorts are needed.

The CDR3 runs 13 amino acids, cysteine and phenylalanine included. Kept here is only the CDR3 DNA, which spans 39 bases and is read in frame from base 1. Cut back by 1 base and 10 bases, the V and J ends lie 8 bases apart. The germline V gene supplies CDR1 SGHVS and CDR2 FNYEAQ. This sequence uses TRBV7-6 and TRBJ1-6; the D gene identity is not certain. The sequence derives from a man aged 45-65 years with multiple sclerosis. Sequences were obtained from PBMCs. The DNA is TGTGCCAGCAGCTTAGGTGCGGACTCACCCCTCCACTTT. It specifies CASSLGADSPLHF.